The entry below gives a single T cell receptor beta chain sequence along with its context. Each CDR3 protein is one row after TCRdb ran MiXCR on the RT-PCR reads. The data show approximately 720,000 distinct CDR3 sequences, more than 13% seen once. The CDR3 length is 16 residues. CDR1 and CDR2 (germline): SEHNR, FQNEAQ (reference sequence). Trimming removed 4 bases from V and 2 bases from J, with 15 bases in between. The source is a female donor in good health, serving as a healthy control. The chain has TRBV7-9 and TRBJ1-3, with D perhaps TRBD1 (6 bases). Sequenced: memory CD4+ T cells from blood. The CDR3 DNA reads as TGTGCCAGCAGCTCCTGGAGGGGGTCGGCTGGAAACACCATATATTTT. Amino acid sequence: CASSSWRGSAGNTIYF.